Only one count was recorded for the clone carrying this T cell receptor (beta chain). This entry belongs to a study of blood T cell repertoires in COVID-19. Across the study: The origin of the acute and convalescent COVID-19 samples was the United States, Italy and Spain.

The method was immunoSEQ multiplex PCR; TCRdb's version includes in-frame clones alone and lacks a portion of them. The table lists about 130,000 clones, 80% to 90% of them singletons. The clonotype originates from a human donor in a cohort sampled during active COVID-19. Sequences were obtained from peripheral blood.

The CDR3 spells CASSDRQAHMGEQFF. The CDR3 DNA sequence: TGTGCCAGCAGCGATCGACAGGCCCATATGGGTGAACAGTTCTTC. The rearrangement links TRBV9 to TRBJ2-1, with D perhaps matching TRBD1 (6 bases). V was cut by 3 bases and J by 13 bases, with 23 bases left in between. Per germline, CDR1 SGDLS and CDR2 YYNGEE. The CDR3 runs to 15 residues.